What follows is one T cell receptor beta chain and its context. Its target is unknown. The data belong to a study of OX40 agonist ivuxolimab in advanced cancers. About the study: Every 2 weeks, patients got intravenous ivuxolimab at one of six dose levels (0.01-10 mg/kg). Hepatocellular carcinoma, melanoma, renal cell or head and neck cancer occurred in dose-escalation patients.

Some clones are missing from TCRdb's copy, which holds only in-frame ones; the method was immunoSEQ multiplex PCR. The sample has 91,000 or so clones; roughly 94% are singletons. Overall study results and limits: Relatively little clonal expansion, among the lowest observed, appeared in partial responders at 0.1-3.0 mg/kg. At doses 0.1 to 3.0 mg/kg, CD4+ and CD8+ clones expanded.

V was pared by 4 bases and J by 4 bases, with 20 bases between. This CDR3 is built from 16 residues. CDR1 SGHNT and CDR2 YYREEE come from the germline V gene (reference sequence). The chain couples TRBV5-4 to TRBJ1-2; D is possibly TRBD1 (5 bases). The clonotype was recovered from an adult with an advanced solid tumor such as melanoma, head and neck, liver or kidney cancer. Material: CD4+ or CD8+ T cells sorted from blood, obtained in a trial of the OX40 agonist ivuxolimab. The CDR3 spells CASSTPMVGQGYGYTF. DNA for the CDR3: TGTGCCAGCAGCACCCCGATGGTGGGGCAGGGCTATGGCTACACCTTC. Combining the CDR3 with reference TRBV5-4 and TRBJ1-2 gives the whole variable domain ETGVTQSPTHLIKTRGQQVTLRCSSQSGHNTVSWYQQALGQGPQFIFQYYREEENGRGNFPPRFSGLQFPNYSSELNVNALELDDSALYLCASSTPMVGQGYGYTFGSGTRLTVV.